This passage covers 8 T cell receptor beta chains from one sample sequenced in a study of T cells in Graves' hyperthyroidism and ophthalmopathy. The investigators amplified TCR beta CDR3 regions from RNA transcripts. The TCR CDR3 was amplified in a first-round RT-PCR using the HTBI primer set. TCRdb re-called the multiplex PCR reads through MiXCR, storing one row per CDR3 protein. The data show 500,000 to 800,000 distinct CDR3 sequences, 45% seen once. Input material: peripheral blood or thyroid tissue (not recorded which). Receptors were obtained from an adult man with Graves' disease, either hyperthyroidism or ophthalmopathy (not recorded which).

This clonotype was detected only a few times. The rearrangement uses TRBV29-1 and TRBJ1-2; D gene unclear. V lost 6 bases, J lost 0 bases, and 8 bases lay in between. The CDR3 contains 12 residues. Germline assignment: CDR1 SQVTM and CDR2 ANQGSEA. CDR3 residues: CSVVNPNYGYTF. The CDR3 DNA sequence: TGCAGCGTGGTTAATCCTAACTATGGCTACACCTTC.

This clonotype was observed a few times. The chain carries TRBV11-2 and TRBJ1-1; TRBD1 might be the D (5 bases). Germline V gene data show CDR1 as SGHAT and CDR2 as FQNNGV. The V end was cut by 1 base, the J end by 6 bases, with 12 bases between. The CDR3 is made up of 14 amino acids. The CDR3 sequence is CASSLAWGIAEAFF. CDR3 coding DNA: TGTGCCAGCAGCTTAGCGTGGGGGATAGCTGAAGCTTTCTTT.

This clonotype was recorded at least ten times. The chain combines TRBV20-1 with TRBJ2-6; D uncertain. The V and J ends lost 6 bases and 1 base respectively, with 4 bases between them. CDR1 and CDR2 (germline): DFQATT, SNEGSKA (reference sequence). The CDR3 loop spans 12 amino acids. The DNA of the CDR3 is TGCAGTGCCTCATCTGGGGCCAACGTCCTGACTTTC. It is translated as CSASSGANVLTF.

CDR3 sequence reads: CASSLAQGADRYTF. CDR3 nucleotides: TGTGCCAGCAGCTTAGCGCAGGGGGCGGACCGCTACACCTTC. This chain connects TRBV11-2 to TRBJ1-2, with 8 bases fitting TRBD1. The CDR3 has 14 amino acids. From germline, CDR1 is SGHAT and CDR2 FQNNGV. The ends lost 1 base at V and 9 bases at J; junction bases unmatched: 7.

The DNA of the CDR3 is TGTGCCAGCCGGGACAGGGGAAACTACGAGCAGTACTTC. Protein: CASRDRGNYEQYF. The genes are TRBV7-9 and TRBJ2-7; 10 bases line up with TRBD1. Germline CDR1 reads SEHNR; CDR2 reads FQNEAQ (reference sequence). J was trimmed by 3 bases and V by 8 bases; bases with no gene match: 4. This CDR3 is built from 13 residues.

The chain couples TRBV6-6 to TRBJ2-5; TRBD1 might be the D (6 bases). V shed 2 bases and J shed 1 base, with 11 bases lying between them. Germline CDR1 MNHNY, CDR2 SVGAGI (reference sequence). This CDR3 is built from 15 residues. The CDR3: CASSYPRGIQETQYF. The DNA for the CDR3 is TGTGCCAGCAGTTACCCGAGGGGGATCCAAGAGACCCAGTACTTC.

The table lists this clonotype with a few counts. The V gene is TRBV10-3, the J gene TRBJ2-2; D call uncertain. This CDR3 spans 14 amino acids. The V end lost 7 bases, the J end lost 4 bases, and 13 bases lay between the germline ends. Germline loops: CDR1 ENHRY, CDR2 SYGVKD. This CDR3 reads CAIMRSPGTGELFF. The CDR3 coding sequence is TGTGCCATCATGCGCTCACCGGGCACCGGGGAGCTGTTTTTT.

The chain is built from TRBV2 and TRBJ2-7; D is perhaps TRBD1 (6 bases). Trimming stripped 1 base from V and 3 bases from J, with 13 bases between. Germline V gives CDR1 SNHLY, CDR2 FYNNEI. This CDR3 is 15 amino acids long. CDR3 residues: CASSEDYRVIYEQYF. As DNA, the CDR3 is TGTGCCAGCAGTGAAGACTACAGGGTAATCTACGAGCAGTACTTC.